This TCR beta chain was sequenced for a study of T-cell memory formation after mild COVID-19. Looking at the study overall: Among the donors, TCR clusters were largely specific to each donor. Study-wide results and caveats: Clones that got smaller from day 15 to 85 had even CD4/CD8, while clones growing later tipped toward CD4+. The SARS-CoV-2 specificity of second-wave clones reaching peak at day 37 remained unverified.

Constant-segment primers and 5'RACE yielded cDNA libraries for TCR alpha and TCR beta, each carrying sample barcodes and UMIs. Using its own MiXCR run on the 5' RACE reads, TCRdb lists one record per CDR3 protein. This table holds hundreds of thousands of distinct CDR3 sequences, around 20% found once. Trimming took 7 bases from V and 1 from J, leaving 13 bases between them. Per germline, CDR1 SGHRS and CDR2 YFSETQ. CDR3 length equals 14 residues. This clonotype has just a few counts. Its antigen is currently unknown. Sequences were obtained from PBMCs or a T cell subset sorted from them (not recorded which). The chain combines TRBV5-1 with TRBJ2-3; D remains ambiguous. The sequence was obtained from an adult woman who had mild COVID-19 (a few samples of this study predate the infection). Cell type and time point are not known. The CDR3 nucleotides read TGCGCCAGCTCCGTGGGCGAAGGCACAGATACGCAGTATTTT. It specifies CASSVGEGTDTQYF.